Presented here are 3 T cell receptor beta chains from one specimen sequenced in a study of blood T cell repertoires in COVID-19. The method was immunoSEQ multiplex PCR; TCRdb's version includes in-frame clones alone and lacks a portion of them. The sample includes hundreds of thousands of clones, roughly 85% of them seen just once. The sequencing sample was made of peripheral blood. The receptors come from a human donor in a cohort sampled during active COVID-19.

This chain connects TRBV28 to TRBJ2-3; TRBD2 agrees at 7 bases. V was clipped by 6 bases and J by 0 bases; unmatched bases: 6. The CDR3 totals 15 residues. CDR1 and CDR2 (germline): MDHEN, SYDVKM. The CDR3 DNA is TGTGCCAGCAGACTATGGCGGGGGAGCACAGATACGCAGTATTTT. This sequence encodes CASRLWRGSTDTQYF. Complete variable domain (other parts from reference TRBV28 and TRBJ2-3): DVKVTQSSRYLVKRTGEKVFLECVQDMDHENMFWYRQDPGLGLRLIYFSYDVKMKEKGDIPEGYSVSREKKERFSLILESASTNQTSMYLCASRLWRGSTDTQYFGPGTRLTVL.

The rearrangement uses TRBV4-3 and TRBJ1-6, with D perhaps matching TRBD1 (6 bases). CDR3 length: 17 amino acids. In germline, CDR1 is LGHNA, CDR2 YSLEER. Trimming shortened V by 1 base and J by 10 bases, and 20 bases separated the two germline ends. The CDR3 DNA reads as TGCGCCAGCAGCCAAGTACTCCGGGACACCTCCAGGTCACCCCTCCACTTT. Amino acid sequence: CASSQVLRDTSRSPLHF.

This clone showed up just once. The chain employs TRBV5-1 and TRBJ2-5, with a possible D match to TRBD2 (5 bases). The V and J ends lost 0 bases and 4 bases respectively, with 10 bases between them. This CDR3 spans 14 amino acids. Germline loops: CDR1 SGHRS, CDR2 YFSETQ. The CDR3 is CASSLGEGLETQYF. The CDR3 coding sequence is TGCGCCAGCAGCTTGGGAGAGGGCCTAGAGACCCAGTACTTC.